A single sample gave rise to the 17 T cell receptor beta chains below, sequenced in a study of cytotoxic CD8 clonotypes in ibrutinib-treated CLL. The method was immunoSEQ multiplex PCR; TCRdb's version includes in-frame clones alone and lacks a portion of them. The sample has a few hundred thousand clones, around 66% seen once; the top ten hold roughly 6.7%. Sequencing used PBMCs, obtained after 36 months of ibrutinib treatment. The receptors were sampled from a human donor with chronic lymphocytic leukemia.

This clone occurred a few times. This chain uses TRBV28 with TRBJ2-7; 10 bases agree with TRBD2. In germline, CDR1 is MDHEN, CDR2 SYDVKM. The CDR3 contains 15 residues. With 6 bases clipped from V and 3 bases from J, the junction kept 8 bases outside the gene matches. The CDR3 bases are TGTGCCAGCAGCCCTAGCGGGAGTGGTCACTACGAGCAGTACTTC. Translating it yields CASSPSGSGHYEQYF.

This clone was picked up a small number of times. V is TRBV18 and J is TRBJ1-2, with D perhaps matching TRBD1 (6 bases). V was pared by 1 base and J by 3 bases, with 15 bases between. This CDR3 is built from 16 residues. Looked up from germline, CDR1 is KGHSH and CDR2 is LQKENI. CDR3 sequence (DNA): TGTGCCAGCTCACCACGAGGCGGGGGCGCGGACTATGGCTACACCTTC. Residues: CASSPRGGGADYGYTF.

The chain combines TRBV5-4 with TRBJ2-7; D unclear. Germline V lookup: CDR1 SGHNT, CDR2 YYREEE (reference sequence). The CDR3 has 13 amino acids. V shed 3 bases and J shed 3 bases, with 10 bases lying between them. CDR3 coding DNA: TGTGCCAGCAGCTACGACATAAACTACGAGCAGTACTTC. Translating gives CASSYDINYEQYF.

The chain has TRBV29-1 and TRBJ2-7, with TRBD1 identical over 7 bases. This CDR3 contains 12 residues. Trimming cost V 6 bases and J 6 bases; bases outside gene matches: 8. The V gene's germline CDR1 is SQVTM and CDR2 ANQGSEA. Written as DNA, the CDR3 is TGCAGCGTACCCAGACAGGGTGGCGAGCAGTACTTC. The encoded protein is CSVPRQGGEQYF.

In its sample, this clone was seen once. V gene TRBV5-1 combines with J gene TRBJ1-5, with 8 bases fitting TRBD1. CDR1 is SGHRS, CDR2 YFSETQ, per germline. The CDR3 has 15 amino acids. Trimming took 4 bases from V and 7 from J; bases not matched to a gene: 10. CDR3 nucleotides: TGCGCCAGCAGCCAGACAGGGGACTTGCGGCAGCCCCAGCATTTT. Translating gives CASSQTGDLRQPQHF.

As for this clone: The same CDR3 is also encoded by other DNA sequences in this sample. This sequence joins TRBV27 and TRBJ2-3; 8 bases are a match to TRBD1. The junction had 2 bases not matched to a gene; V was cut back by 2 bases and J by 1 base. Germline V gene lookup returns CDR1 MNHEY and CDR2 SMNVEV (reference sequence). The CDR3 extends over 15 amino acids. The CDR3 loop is CASSLAGGGTDTQYF. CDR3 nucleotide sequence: TGTGCCAGCAGTTTAGCAGGGGGCGGCACAGATACGCAGTATTTT.

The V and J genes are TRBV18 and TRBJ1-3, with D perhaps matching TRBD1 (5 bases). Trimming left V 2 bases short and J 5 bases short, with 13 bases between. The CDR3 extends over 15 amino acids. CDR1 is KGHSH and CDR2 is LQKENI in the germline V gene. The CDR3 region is CASSPTGTERNTIYF. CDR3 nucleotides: TGTGCCAGCTCACCAACCGGGACTGAGCGAAACACCATATATTTT. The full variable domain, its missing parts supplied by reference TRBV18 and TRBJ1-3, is NAGVMQNPRHLVRRRGQEARLRCSPMKGHSHVYWYRQLPEEGLKFMVYLQKENIIDESGMPKERFSAEFPKEGPSILRIQQVVRGDSAAYFCASSPTGTERNTIYFGEGSWLTVV.

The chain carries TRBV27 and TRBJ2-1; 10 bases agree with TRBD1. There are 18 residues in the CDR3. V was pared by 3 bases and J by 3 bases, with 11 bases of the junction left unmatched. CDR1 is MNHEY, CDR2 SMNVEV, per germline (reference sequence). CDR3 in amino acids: CASSFYTPRDRGYNEQFF. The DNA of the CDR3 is TGTGCCAGCAGTTTCTATACACCCCGGGACAGGGGCTACAATGAGCAGTTCTTC.

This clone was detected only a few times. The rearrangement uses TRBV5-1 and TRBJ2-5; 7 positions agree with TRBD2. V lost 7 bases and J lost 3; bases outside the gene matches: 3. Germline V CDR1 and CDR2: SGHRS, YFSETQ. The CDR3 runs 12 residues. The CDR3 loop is CASEGLEETQYF. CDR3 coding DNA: TGCGCCAGCGAAGGACTAGAAGAGACCCAGTACTTC.

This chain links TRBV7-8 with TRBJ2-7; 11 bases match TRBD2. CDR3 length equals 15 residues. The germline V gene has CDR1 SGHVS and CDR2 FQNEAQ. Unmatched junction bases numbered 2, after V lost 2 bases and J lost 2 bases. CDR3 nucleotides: TGTGCCAGCAGCTTAACGGGACTAGCGGCCTACGAGCAGTACTTC. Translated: CASSLTGLAAYEQYF.

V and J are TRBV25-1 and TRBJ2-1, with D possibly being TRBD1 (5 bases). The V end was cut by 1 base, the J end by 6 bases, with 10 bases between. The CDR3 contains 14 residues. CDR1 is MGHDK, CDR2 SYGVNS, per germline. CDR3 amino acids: CASSELYRGNEQFF. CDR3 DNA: TGTGCCAGCAGTGAATTATATAGGGGCAATGAGCAGTTCTTC.

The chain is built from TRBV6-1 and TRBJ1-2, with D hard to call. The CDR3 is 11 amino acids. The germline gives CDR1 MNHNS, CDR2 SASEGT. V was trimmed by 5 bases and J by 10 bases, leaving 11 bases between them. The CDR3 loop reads CASSTLLLYTF. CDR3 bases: TGTGCCAGCAGTACCCTGCTTCTCTACACCTTC.

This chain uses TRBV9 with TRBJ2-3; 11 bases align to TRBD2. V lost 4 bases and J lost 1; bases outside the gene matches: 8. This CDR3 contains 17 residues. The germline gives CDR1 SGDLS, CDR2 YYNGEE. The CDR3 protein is CASSTPLAGGRTDTQYF. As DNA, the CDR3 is TGTGCCAGCAGCACCCCCTTAGCGGGGGGGCGCACAGATACGCAGTATTTT. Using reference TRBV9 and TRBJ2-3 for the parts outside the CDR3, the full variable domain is DSGVTQTPKHLITATGQRVTLRCSPRSGDLSVYWYQQSLDQGLQFLIQYYNGEERAKGNILERFSAQQFPDLHSELNLSSLELGDSALYFCASSTPLAGGRTDTQYFGPGTRLTVL.

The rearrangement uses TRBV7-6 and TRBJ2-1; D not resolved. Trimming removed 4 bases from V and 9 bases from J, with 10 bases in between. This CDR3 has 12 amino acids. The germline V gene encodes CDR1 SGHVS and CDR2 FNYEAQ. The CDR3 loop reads CASSSYVGEQFF. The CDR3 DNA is TGTGCCAGCAGCTCCTACGTCGGTGAGCAGTTCTTC.

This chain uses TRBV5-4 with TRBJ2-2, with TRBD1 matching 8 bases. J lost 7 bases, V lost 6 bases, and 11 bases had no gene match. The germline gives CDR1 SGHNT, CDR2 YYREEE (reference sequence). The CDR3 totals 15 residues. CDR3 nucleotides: TGTGCCAGCACTACAGGGGGGTCCTCACGCGGGGAGCTGTTTTTT. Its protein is CASTTGGSSRGELFF.

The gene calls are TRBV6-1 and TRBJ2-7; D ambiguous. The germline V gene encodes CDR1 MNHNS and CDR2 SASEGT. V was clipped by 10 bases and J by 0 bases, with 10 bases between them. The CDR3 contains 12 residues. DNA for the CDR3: TGTGCCATCAACAGTCTCTCCTACGAGCAGTACTTC. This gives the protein CAINSLSYEQYF.

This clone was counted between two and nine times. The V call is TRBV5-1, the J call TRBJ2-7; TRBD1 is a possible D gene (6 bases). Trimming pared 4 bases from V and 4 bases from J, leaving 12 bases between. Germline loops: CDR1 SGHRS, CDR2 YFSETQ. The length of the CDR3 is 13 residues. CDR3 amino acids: CASSQNTGYEQYF. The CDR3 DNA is TGCGCCAGCAGCCAAAATACAGGGTACGAGCAGTACTTC. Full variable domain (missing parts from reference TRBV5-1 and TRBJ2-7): KAGVTQTPRYLIKTRGQQVTLSCSPISGHRSVSWYQQTPGQGLQFLFEYFSETQRNKGNFPGRFSGRQFSNSRSEMNVSTLELGDSALYLCASSQNTGYEQYFGPGTRLTVT.